The rows below give T cell receptor beta chains drawn from one sample of a study of identical twins. TCRdb ran MiXCR on the 5' RACE reads and lists one entry per CDR3 protein. Here the sample spans roughly 1.6 million distinct CDR3 sequences, more than 30% being singletons. The sequenced sample consisted of cord blood. These receptors were taken from a newborn girl in good health. Both conserved end residues are part of each CDR3. D genes are given only for firm matches. Clone size is shown for a subset of rows, as once, few, many or a class of expanded clone.

V gene,J gene,clone size,D gene,CDR3 DNA,CDR3 protein
TRBV11-1,TRBJ2-5,once,TRBD2,TGTGCCAGCAGCCCGACTAGCGGGGGGAGAACCTACAATGAGCAGTACTTC,CASSPTSGGRTYNEQYF
TRBV10-3,TRBJ1-1,few,-,TGTGCCATCAGTGGGGGGCAGGAAGCTTTCTTT,CAISGGQEAFF
TRBV3-1,TRBJ2-6,few,TRBD2,TGTGCCAGCAGCCCACCCTTAGCGGGAGGATCCTCTGGGGCCAACGTCCTGACTTTC,CASSPPLAGGSSGANVLTF
TRBV20-1,TRBJ2-1,few,-,TGCAGTGCTAGAGATATGGGTGGGGGGCTGTTTTACAATGAGCAGTTCTTC,CSARDMGGGLFYNEQFF
TRBV15,TRBJ2-3,few,-,TGTGCCACCAGCAGAGACAGGGACGCAGATACGCAGTATTTT,CATSRDRDADTQYF
TRBV9,TRBJ2-1,-,-,TGTGCCAGCAGCCCCTGGGACACCCCTAGGAAGACCCAGTTCTTC,CASSPWDTPRKTQFF
TRBV20-1,TRBJ1-1,-,TRBD1,TGCAGTGCTAGGGACAGGGATTGGGGAAACACTGAAGCTTTCTTT,CSARDRDWGNTEAFF
TRBV12-3/TRBV12-4,TRBJ1-2,-,-,TGTGCCAGCAGTTTATCCCTTCGGATTCTAGACTATGGCTACACCTTC,CASSLSLRILDYGYTF
TRBV20-1,TRBJ2-1,-,-,TGCAGTGCGAGCTATAGATACAATGAGCAGTTCTTC,CSASYRYNEQFF
TRBV3-1,TRBJ2-1,few,TRBD2,TGTGCCAGCAGCCCGTTAGCGGGACCCAGCAACAATGAGCAGTTCTTC,CASSPLAGPSNNEQFF
TRBV27,TRBJ2-5,-,-,TGTGCCAGCAGTCTTCCCCCTAACCCAGAGACCCAGTACTTC,CASSLPPNPETQYF
TRBV5-6,TRBJ1-2,-,-,TGTGCCAGCACCGTGGACAGCTATGGCTACACCTTC,CASTVDSYGYTF
TRBV5-1,TRBJ2-7,-,-,TGCGCCAGCAGCTCGGGCGGGACAGCCTCCTCCTACGAGCAGTACTTC,CASSSGGTASSYEQYF
TRBV9,TRBJ1-2,-,-,TGTGCCAGCAGCGGGGGGACCTTCCAGTGGTATGGCTACACCTTC,CASSGGTFQWYGYTF
TRBV7-9,TRBJ1-6,-,-,TGTGCCAGCAGCTTAAAGGAGCGGGACCGAAATTCACCCCTCCACTTT,CASSLKERDRNSPLHF
TRBV20-1,TRBJ2-3,-,-,TGCAGTGCTAGACAGCAGTTAAGCACAGATACGCAGTATTTT,CSARQQLSTDTQYF
TRBV18,TRBJ2-4,-,TRBD2,TGTGCCAGCTCATGGACTAGCGGGGGGTCCTGGGACATTCAGTACTTC,CASSWTSGGSWDIQYF
TRBV12-3/TRBV12-4,TRBJ1-1,-,TRBD1,TGTGCCAGCAGTTCACAGGGGACGTGGGCTAACACTGAAGCTTTCTTT,CASSSQGTWANTEAFF
TRBV20-1,TRBJ1-1,-,-,TGCAGTGCCACATATCGGGGGTACACTGAAGCTTTCTTT,CSATYRGYTEAFF
TRBV6-5,TRBJ1-3,-,-,TGTGCCAGCAGTTACCCCCGGGGGACGGCTACGTCTGGAAACACCATATATTTT,CASSYPRGTATSGNTIYF
TRBV20-1,TRBJ2-4,-,-,TGCAGTGCTAGAGCCTCAGGGGCAGGGTACAAAAACATTCAGTACTTC,CSARASGAGYKNIQYF
TRBV20-1,TRBJ1-1,few,-,TGCAGTGCTAGATATGCATCGAACACTGAAGCTTTCTTT,CSARYASNTEAFF
TRBV6-1,TRBJ2-1,-,-,TGTGCCACCGCTAGCGTTACCAATGAGCAGTTCTTC,CATASVTNEQFF
TRBV9,TRBJ1-1,few,-,TGTGCCAGCAGCGTAGGGGGGATTTACACTGAAGCTTTCTTT,CASSVGGIYTEAFF
TRBV28,TRBJ1-6,few,TRBD1,TGTGCCAGCACCTTTGGACAGGTCAATTCACCCCTCCACTTT,CASTFGQVNSPLHF
TRBV4-2,TRBJ2-7,few,-,TGTGCCAGCAGCCAAGTTTTGGACGAGCAGTACTTC,CASSQVLDEQYF
TRBV6-5,TRBJ2-1,few,TRBD2,TGTGCCAGCAGTTACACTAGCGGGGCCCTAGGTGAGCAGTTCTTC,CASSYTSGALGEQFF
TRBV6-1,TRBJ1-2,few,TRBD1,TGTGCCAGCAGTGCTACAGGGGTTAGGGGCTACACCTTC,CASSATGVRGYTF
TRBV25-1,TRBJ1-4,few,-,TGTGCCAGCAGTGGGGAGGCGAGTTTAACTAATGAAAAACTGTTTTTT,CASSGEASLTNEKLFF
TRBV27,TRBJ1-5,-,-,TGTGCCATCCCGGGCCCAGGGCGAAGAAGCGATCAGCCCCAGCATTTT,CAIPGPGRRSDQPQHF
TRBV6-1,TRBJ2-1,-,TRBD1,TGTGCCAGCAGTGAAGTATGGGGTATCGGGACAGGGGGGAATGAGCAGTTCTTC,CASSEVWGIGTGGNEQFF
TRBV9,TRBJ2-1,-,-,TGTGCCAGCAGCGTAGAAGGTATCCTATACAATGAGCAGTTCTTC,CASSVEGILYNEQFF
TRBV7-2,TRBJ1-2,-,-,TGTGCCAGCAGCTTAGCGCAGCGGGGTAACTATGGCTACACCTTC,CASSLAQRGNYGYTF
TRBV10-3,TRBJ1-2,-,-,TGTGCCATCACCGCGGAAAGGGGAGGCTATGGCTACACCTTC,CAITAERGGYGYTF
TRBV21-1,TRBJ1-1,-,-,TGTGCCAGCAGCAACGGACAGGACACTGAAGCTTTCTTT,CASSNGQDTEAFF
TRBV27,TRBJ1-1,few,TRBD1,TGTGCCAGCAGGGGGACAGGGGGATTGAAGACCACTGAAGCTTTCTTT,CASRGTGGLKTTEAFF
TRBV5-1,TRBJ2-7,-,TRBD1,TGCGCCAGCAGGTACAGGGGGAGCTCCTACGAGCAGTACTTC,CASRYRGSSYEQYF
TRBV4-1,TRBJ1-5,-,-,TGCGCCAGCAGCCCAGCCGGACAGTTACAGCCCCAGCATTTT,CASSPAGQLQPQHF
TRBV24-1,TRBJ2-5,few,TRBD1,TGTGCCACCAGCGAGGGGGCTTGGGAGACCCAGTACTTC,CATSEGAWETQYF
TRBV7-2,TRBJ1-2,few,-,TGTGCCAGCAGCTTAGCTAACATCGGGGGACGACCGGTCTATGGCTACACCTTC,CASSLANIGGRPVYGYTF
TRBV20-1,TRBJ1-4,-,-,TGCAGTGCTAGTGTGGGGGAAAAACTGTTTTTT,CSASVGEKLFF